This T cell receptor beta chain is from a study of OX40 agonist ivuxolimab in advanced cancers. Across the study: Patients received the agonistic anti-OX40 (CD134) antibody ivuxolimab.

The table came from immunoSEQ multiplex PCR; TCRdb's copy has only in-frame clones and leaves some out. The table lists approximately 58,000 clones, 86% of them singletons. Patients who had autoimmune disease history or got systemic immunosuppression were left out. Note on this clone: Its antigen is undetermined.

Whole-study findings and limits: The expanded peripheral T cells' antigen specificity was not determined.

Germline loops: CDR1 SGHDT, CDR2 YYEEEE. CDR3 length: 17 amino acids. J lost 3 bases, V lost 6 bases, and 10 bases had no gene match. Sequenced material: CD4+ or CD8+ T cells sorted from blood, taken in a trial of the OX40 agonist ivuxolimab. The sequence was collected from an adult with an advanced solid tumor such as melanoma, head and neck, liver or kidney cancer. The genes are TRBV5-6 and TRBJ2-5, with 14 bases aligning to TRBD2. CDR3 nucleotides: TGTGCCAGCACGAAGAGGACTAGCGGGGGGCGGGAAGAGACCCAGTACTTC. This gives the protein CASTKRTSGGREETQYF.